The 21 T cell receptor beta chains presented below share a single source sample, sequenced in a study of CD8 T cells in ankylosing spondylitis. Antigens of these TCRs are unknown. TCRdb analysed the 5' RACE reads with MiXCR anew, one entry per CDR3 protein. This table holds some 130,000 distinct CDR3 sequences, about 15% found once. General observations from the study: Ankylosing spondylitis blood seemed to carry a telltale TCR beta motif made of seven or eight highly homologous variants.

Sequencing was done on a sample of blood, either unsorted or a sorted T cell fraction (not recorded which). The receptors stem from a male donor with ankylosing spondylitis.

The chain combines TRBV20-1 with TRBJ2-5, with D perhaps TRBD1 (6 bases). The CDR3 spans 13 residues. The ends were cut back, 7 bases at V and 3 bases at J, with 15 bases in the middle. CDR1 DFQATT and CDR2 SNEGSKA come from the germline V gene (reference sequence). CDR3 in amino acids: CSVEPGQKETQYF. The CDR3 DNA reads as TGCAGTGTTGAACCTGGACAGAAAGAGACCCAGTACTTC.

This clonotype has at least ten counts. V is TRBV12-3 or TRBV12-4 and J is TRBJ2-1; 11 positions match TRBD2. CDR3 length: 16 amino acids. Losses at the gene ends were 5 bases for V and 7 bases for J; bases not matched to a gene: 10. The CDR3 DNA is TGTGCCAGCAGTGGGGTAGCGGGAGGGCCGTTTAATGAGCAGTTCTTC. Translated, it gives CASSGVAGGPFNEQFF.

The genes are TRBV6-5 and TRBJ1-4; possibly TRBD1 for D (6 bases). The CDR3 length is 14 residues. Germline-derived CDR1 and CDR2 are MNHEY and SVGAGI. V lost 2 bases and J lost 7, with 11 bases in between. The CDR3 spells CASSYGRGREKLFF. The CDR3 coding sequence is TGTGCCAGCAGTTACGGCAGGGGCCGTGAAAAACTGTTTTTT.

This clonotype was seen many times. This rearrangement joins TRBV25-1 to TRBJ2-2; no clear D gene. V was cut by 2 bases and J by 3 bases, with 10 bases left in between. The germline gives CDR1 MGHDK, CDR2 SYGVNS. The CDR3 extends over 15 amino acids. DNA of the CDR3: TGTGCCAGCAGTGAAGCATTGACGCACACCGGGGAGCTGTTTTTT. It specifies CASSEALTHTGELFF.

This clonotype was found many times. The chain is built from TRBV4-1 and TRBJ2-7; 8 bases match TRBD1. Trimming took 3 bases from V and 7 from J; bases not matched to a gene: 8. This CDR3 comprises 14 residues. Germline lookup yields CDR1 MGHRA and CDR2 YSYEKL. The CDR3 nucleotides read TGCGCCAGCAGCCACCTCGGACAGGGTGGAGAGCAGTACTTC. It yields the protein CASSHLGQGGEQYF.

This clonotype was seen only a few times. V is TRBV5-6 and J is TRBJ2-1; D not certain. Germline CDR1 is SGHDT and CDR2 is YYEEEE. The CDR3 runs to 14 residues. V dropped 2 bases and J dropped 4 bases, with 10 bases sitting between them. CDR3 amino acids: CASSFPTSYNEQFF. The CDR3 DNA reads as TGTGCCAGCAGCTTCCCAACCTCTTACAATGAGCAGTTCTTC.

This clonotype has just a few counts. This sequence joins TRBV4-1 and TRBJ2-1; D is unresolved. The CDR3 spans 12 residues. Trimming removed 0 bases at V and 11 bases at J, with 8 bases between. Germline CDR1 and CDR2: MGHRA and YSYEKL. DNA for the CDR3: TGCGCCAGCAGCCAAGATCTGGGGAAGCAGTTCTTC. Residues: CASSQDLGKQFF.

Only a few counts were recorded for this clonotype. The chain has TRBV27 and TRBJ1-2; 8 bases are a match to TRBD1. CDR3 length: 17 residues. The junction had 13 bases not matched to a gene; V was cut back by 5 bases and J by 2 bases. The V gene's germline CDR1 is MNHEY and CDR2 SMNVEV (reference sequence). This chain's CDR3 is CASSLILPRQGNYGYTF. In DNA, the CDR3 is TGTGCCAGCAGTCTTATACTCCCGCGACAGGGGAACTATGGCTACACCTTC.

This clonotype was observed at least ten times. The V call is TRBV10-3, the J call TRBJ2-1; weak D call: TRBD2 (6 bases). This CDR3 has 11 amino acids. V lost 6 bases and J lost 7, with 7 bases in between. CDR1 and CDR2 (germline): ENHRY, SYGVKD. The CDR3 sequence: CAIRAGNEQFF. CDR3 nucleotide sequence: TGTGCCATCAGGGCGGGAAATGAGCAGTTCTTC.

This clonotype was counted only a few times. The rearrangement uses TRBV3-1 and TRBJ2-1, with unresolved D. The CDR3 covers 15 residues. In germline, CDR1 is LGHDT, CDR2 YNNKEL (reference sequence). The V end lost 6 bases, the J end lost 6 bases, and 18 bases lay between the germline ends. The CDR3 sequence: CASRAVGKAGNEQFF. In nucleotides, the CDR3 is TGTGCCAGCAGAGCTGTCGGAAAAGCTGGCAATGAGCAGTTCTTC.

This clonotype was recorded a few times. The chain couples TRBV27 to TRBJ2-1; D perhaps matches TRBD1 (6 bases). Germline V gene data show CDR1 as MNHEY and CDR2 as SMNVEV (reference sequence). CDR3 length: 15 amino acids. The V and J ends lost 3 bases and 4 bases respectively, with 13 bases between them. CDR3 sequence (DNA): TGTGCCAGCAGTTTGGACAGAAGCCTTTACAATGAGCAGTTCTTC. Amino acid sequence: CASSLDRSLYNEQFF.

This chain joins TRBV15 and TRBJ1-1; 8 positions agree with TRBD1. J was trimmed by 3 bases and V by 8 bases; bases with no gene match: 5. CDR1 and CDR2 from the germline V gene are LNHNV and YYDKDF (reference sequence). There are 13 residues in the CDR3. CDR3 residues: CATRDRGHTEAFF. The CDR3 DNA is TGTGCCACCCGTGACAGGGGTCACACTGAAGCTTTCTTT.

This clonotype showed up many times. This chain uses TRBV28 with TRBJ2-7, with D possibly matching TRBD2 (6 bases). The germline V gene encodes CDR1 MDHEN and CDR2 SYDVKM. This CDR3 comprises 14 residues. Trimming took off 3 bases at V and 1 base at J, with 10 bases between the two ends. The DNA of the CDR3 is TGTGCCAGCAGTTTGGGAGGCGGATCCTACGAGCAGTACTTC. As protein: CASSLGGGSYEQYF.

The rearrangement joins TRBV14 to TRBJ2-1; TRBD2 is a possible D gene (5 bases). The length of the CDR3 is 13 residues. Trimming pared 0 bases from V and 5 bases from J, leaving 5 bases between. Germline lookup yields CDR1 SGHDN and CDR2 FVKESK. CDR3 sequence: CASSQEADNEQFF. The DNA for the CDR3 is TGTGCCAGCAGCCAAGAAGCGGACAATGAGCAGTTCTTC.

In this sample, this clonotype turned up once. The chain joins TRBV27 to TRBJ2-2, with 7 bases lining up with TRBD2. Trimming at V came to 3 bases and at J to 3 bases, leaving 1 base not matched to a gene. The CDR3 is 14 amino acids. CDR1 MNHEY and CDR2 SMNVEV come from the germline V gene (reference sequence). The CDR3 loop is CASSLAGDTGELFF. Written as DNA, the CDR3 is TGTGCCAGCAGTTTGGCGGGGGACACCGGGGAGCTGTTTTTT.

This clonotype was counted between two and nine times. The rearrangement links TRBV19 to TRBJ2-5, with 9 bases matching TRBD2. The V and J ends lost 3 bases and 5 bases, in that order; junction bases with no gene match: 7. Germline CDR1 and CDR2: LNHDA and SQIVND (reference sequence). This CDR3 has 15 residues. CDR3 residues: CASSINSREGETQYF. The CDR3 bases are TGTGCCAGTAGTATTAACTCGCGGGAGGGCGAGACCCAGTACTTC. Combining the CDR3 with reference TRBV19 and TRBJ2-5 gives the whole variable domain DGGITQSPKYLFRKEGQNVTLSCEQNLNHDAMYWYRQDPGQGLRLIYYSQIVNDFQKGDIAEGYSVSREKKESFPLTVTSAQKNPTAFYLCASSINSREGETQYFGPGTRLLVL.

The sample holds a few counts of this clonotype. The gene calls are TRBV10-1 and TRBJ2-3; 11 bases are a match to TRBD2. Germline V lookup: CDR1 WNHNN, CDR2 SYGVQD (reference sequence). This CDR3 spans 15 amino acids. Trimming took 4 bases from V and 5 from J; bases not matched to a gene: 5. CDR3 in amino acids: CASSATSGSRDTQYF. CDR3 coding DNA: TGCGCCAGCAGTGCCACTAGCGGGAGTAGAGATACGCAGTATTTT.

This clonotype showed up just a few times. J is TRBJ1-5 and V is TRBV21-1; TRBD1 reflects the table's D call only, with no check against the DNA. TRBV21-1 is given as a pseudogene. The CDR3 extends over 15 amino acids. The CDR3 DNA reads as TGTGCCAGCAGCAAAGAGAAGAGGGGTGCCAAACCCCAGCATTTT. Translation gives CASSKEKRGAKPQHF.

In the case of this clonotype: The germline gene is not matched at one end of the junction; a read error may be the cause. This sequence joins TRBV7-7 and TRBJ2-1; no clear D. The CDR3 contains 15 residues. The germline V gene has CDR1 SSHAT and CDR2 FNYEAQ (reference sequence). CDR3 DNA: TGTGCTAGCAGCTTAACTCCGGTGGCCTACAATGAGCAGTTCTTC. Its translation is CASSLTPVAYNEQFF.

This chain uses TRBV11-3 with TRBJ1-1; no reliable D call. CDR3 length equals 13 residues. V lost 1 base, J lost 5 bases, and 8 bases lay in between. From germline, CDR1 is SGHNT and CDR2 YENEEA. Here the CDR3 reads CASSLGWVTEAFF. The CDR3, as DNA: TGTGCCAGCAGCTTAGGTTGGGTGACTGAAGCTTTCTTT. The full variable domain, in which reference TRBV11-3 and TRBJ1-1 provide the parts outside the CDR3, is EAGVVQSPRYKIIEKKQPVAFWCNPISGHNTLYWYLQNLGQGPELLIRYENEEAVDDSQLPKDRFSAERLKGVDSTLKIQPAELGDSAVYLCASSLGWVTEAFFGQGTRLTVV.

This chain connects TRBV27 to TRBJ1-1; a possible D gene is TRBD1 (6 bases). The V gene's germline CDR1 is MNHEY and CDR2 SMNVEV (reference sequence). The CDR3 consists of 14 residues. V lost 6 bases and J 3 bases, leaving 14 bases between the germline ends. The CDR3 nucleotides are TGTGCCAGCAGACCTGGCGGACAGTACACTGAAGCTTTCTTT. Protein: CASRPGGQYTEAFF.